The source of this T cell receptor beta chain is a study of ipilimumab plus nivolumab after autologous stem cell transplantation. Study at large: DLBCL patients had primary refractory or relapsed disease.

CDR1 and CDR2 from the germline V gene are SGHDT and YYEEEE. The CDR3 consists of 15 residues. V lost 4 bases and J lost 2; bases outside the gene matches: 7. The table came from immunoSEQ multiplex PCR; TCRdb's copy has only in-frame clones and leaves some out. The sample carries about 83,000 clones, approximately 86% recorded once. Points on this clone: Its matching antigen is unknown.

Patients got ipilimumab 1 mg/kg beginning 14 to 28 days post-transplant. Study results and limitations: TCR repertoire, Treg phenotype and gut microbiota reportedly support more study of this approach.

This chain uses TRBV5-6 with TRBJ1-2; 8 bases are a match to TRBD1. This clonotype originated in a male donor with diffuse large B-cell lymphoma. The source material was PBMCs, sampled in a trial of ipilimumab plus nivolumab as post-transplant consolidation. Here the CDR3 reads CASSRPGQANYGYTF. Here the CDR3 DNA reads TGTGCCAGCAGCCGGCCGGGACAGGCGAACTATGGCTACACCTTC.